These 9 T cell receptor beta chains were sequenced from one sample in a study of prognosis after radiotherapy for stage I lung cancer. Genomic DNA yielded TCR beta CDR3, amplified by two-round multiplex PCR. The first PCR round targeted every TRBV and TRBJ gene with specific primers. From the multiplex PCR reads, TCRdb called clonotypes with MiXCR, one entry per CDR3 protein. The sample lists 20,000 to 25,000 distinct CDR3 sequences; about 36% were seen once. Sequenced here: PBMCs, sampled before or after stereotactic body radiation therapy (not recorded which). Source of these receptors: a donor over 45 with non-small cell lung cancer.

This clonotype was counted once. The chain has TRBV7-2 and TRBJ2-7; 7 bases match TRBD2. The germline CDR1 and CDR2 sequences are SGHTA and FQGNSA. V lost 5 bases to trimming and J lost 5 bases; unmatched junction nucleotides: 6. CDR3 size: 13 residues. This chain's CDR3 is CASSPGRAHEQYF. CDR3 coding DNA: TGTGCCAGCAGCCCGGGGAGGGCCCACGAGCAGTACTTC.

Comments on this clonotype: This sequence may be a read error, since a much larger clone differs from it by one base. The rearrangement links TRBV6-2 or TRBV6-3 to TRBJ2-6, with D uncertain. The CDR3 is 14 amino acids. V was trimmed by 5 bases and J by 0 bases, leaving 5 bases between them. Germline V gene data show CDR1 as MNHEY and CDR2 as SVGEGT. The CDR3 loop is CASSDLSGANVLTF. CDR3 bases: TGTGCCAGCAGTGACCTCTCTGGGGCCAACGTCCTGACTTTC.

As regards this clonotype: A far larger clone lies a single base away; this is likely a read error. The chain carries TRBV7-3 and TRBJ2-1, with D possibly matching TRBD2 (6 bases). CDR3 size: 13 residues. Germline CDR1 and CDR2: SGHTA and FQGTGA. This CDR3 reads CTSSLQEGFEQFF. The DNA for the CDR3 is TGTACCAGCAGCTTACAGGAGGGTTTTGAGCAGTTCTTC.

This clonotype was detected once. At one boundary the junction diverges from the germline segment, which might be a read error. This sequence joins TRBV15 and TRBJ2-1, with a weak D call TRBD2 (5 bases). The CDR3 loop spans 15 amino acids. The germline CDR1 and CDR2 sequences are LNHNV and YYDKDF (reference sequence). The CDR3 region has the DNA TGTGCCACCAGCAGAGATCACGGCAGAGGGAATGAGCAGCTCTTC. It codes for CATSRDHGRGNEQLF.

In this sample, this clonotype turned up many times. The chain links TRBV19 to TRBJ1-5, with D possibly TRBD1 on 5 matching bases. The CDR3 is made up of 14 amino acids. The germline V gene encodes CDR1 LNHDA and CDR2 SQIVND (reference sequence). Trimming shortened V by 3 bases and J by 6 bases, and 12 bases separated the two germline ends. CDR3 DNA: TGTGCCAGTAGTATTTACCGGGGGGGTCAGCCCCAGCATTTT. Translated: CASSIYRGGQPQHF.

About this clonotype: A far larger clone is just one base off, so this is likely a read error. The J gene is TRBJ1-5, the V gene TRBV6-8; tentatively, D is TRBD1 (6 bases). The CDR3 totals 14 residues. Germline V gene data show CDR1 as MNHGY and CDR2 as SAAAGT. Written as DNA, the CDR3 is TGTGCCAGCAGACTCCGGACAGCCAATCATCCCCAGCATTTT. Protein: CASRLRTANHPQHF.

This clonotype was seen ten or more times. V is TRBV12-5 and J is TRBJ2-7; 9 nucleotides agree with TRBD2. V was clipped by 4 bases and J by 4 bases; unmatched bases: 8. Germline CDR1 and CDR2: LGHNT and FRNRAP. The CDR3 length is 15 residues. The DNA of the CDR3 is TGTGCTAGTGGTTCCTTAGCGGGAGTGGGTTACGAGCAGTACTTC. Residues: CASGSLAGVGYEQYF. The variable domain in full, with the rest retrieved from reference TRBV12-5 and TRBJ2-7, is DARVTQTPRHKVTEMGQEVTMRCQPILGHNTVFWYRQTMMQGLELLAYFRNRAPLDDSGMPKDRFSAEMPDATLATLKIQPSEPRDSAVYFCASGSLAGVGYEQYFGPGTRLTVT.

This clonotype came up many times. This sequence joins TRBV19 and TRBJ1-4; possibly TRBD1 for D (5 bases). The CDR3 spans 15 residues. The ends were cut back, 0 bases at V and 8 bases at J, with 13 bases in the middle. Germline CDR1 LNHDA, CDR2 SQIVND (reference sequence). Here the CDR3 reads CASSIDGGRGEKLFF. The CDR3 nucleotides read TGTGCCAGTAGTATAGATGGGGGGAGAGGCGAAAAACTGTTTTTT.

This clonotype appeared many times. This chain uses TRBV4-3 with TRBJ2-5; D perhaps matches TRBD1 (7 bases). This CDR3 is built from 14 residues. Between the trimmed V and J ends, which lost 5 bases and 5 bases, there was a span of 15 bases. In germline, CDR1 is LGHNA, CDR2 YSLEER. The CDR3 is CASSYDRAGETQYF. CDR3 coding DNA: TGCGCCAGCAGCTACGACAGGGCGGGGGAGACCCAGTACTTC.